The 3 T cell receptor beta chains below were found in one sample sequenced in a study of cytomegalovirus exposure and HLA in healthy donors. The study ran its PCR with 60 Vbeta and 13 Jbeta primers. This table comes from immunoSEQ multiplex PCR, and its TCRdb copy is limited to in-frame clones, with some not included. The sample shows some 150,000 clones, about four fifths of them seen only once. The sample was PBMCs. Every receptor here comes from a man over 45 in good health and CMV-seropositive.

The rearrangement links TRBV7-8 to TRBJ2-3; a possible D gene is TRBD2 (6 bases). The V gene lost 2 bases and the J gene lost 0 bases, with 21 bases spanning the gap. The CDR3 is 19 amino acids. Germline values: CDR1 SGHVS, CDR2 FQNEAQ. The DNA of the CDR3 is TGTGCCAGCAGCTTAAGGGCCCGCGGGAATCTTTTTAGCACAGATACGCAGTATTTT. It is translated as CASSLRARGNLFSTDTQYF.

This clone was observed a single time. J is TRBJ2-7 and V is TRBV6-1, with 8 bases fitting TRBD2. Germline values: CDR1 MNHNS, CDR2 SASEGT. This CDR3 comprises 15 residues. Unmatched junction bases numbered 8, after V lost 4 bases and J lost 3 bases. CDR3 loop: CASSGSRAGGYEQYF. As DNA, the CDR3 is TGTGCCAGCAGTGGGTCTCGGGCGGGAGGCTACGAGCAGTACTTC.

The chain has TRBV5-4 and TRBJ2-2, with 7 bases matching TRBD1. Germline CDR1 and CDR2: SGHNT and YYREEE (reference sequence). The CDR3 is 13 amino acids. After removal of 4 bases from V and 9 bases from J, the junction contained 6 bases not matched to a gene. The CDR3 sequence: CASSPQGSRELFF. The CDR3 bases are TGTGCCAGCAGCCCACAGGGGAGCCGGGAGCTGTTTTTT.